A selection of T cell receptor beta chains follows, all from one sample in a study of T cell responses to AZD1222 COVID-19 vaccine. Assay used: immunoSEQ multiplex PCR; TCRdb lists only in-frame clones, some missing. This table has 120,000 or so clones, 80% to 90% appearing once. This specimen consisted of peripheral blood, obtained on day 0 of MenACWY control vaccination. Every receptor here comes from an adult in good health. Each CDR3 is given with its conserved first and last residue. The D gene is left open where the match is weak. Size is omitted from some rows. Given values are once, few, many or a class for expanded clones.

j_gene | d_gene | v_gene | abundance | CDR3nt | CDR3aa
TRBJ1-6 | TRBD1 | TRBV30 | . | TGTGCCTGGAGTGTAAAGGGGACAGGGAATTCACCCCTCCACTTT | CAWSVKGTGNSPLHF
TRBJ2-1 | TRBD2 | TRBV7-3 | once | TGTGCCAGCAGCTCCGGACTAGCGGGACACCGCTCCTACAATGAGCAGTTCTTC | CASSSGLAGHRSYNEQFF
TRBJ2-5 | TRBD2 | TRBV19 | . | TGTGCCAGTAGTATATACCCTCCGGGACTAGGGGAAGAGACCCAGTACTTC | CASSIYPPGLGEETQYF
TRBJ2-7 | TRBD2 | TRBV4-2 | . | TGTGCCAGCAGCCAAGATTTTCCGGGAGGGTCATACGAGCAGTACTTC | CASSQDFPGGSYEQYF
TRBJ2-1 | . | TRBV5-1 | . | TGCGCCAGCAGCTTCTCAGGGGCCCGAAATGAGCAGTTCTTC | CASSFSGARNEQFF
TRBJ2-7 | TRBD1 | TRBV10-1 | . | TGCGCCAGTGCCGGGACAGGGGGCATCGGGCAGTACTTC | CASAGTGGIGQYF
TRBJ2-7 | . | TRBV10-2 | few | TGCGCCAGCTGCGGGCGGGGAACTTACGAGCAGTACTTC | CASCGRGTYEQYF
TRBJ2-2 | TRBD2 | TRBV19 | . | TGTGCGAGTAGACCCTTTGGGGAGGGCCCCCGAGAGGAGCTGTTTTTT | CASRPFGEGPREELFF
TRBJ2-3 | TRBD2 | TRBV7-8 | . | TGTGCCAGCAGCTTAGACGGACTAGCGGGGACCAGAAATACGCAGTATTTT | CASSLDGLAGTRNTQYF
TRBJ1-4 | . | TRBV19 | . | TGTGCCAGCGGAGCAACTAATGAAAAACTGTTTTTT | CASGATNEKLFF
TRBJ2-1 | TRBD2 | TRBV9 | once | TGTGCCAGCAGCCCACCTGGACTAGCGAGGGGTAATGAGCAGTTCTTC | CASSPPGLARGNEQFF
TRBJ1-1 | TRBD1 | TRBV7-9 | . | TGTGCCAGCAGCTCTCAGGGGGGGTACACTGAAGCTTTCTTT | CASSSQGGYTEAFF
TRBJ2-2 | . | TRBV30 | . | TGTGCCTGGAGACATACCACGGACAGCGGGGAGCTGTTTTTT | CAWRHTTDSGELFF
TRBJ1-1 | . | TRBV13 | . | TGTGCCAGCAGCATGGACGAACAGGCGAATGAAGCTTTCTTT | CASSMDEQANEAFF
TRBJ2-2 | . | TRBV11-3 | . | TGTGCCAGCAGCTTAAGAGGAGCGGTGCCCACCGGGGAGCTGTTTTTT | CASSLRGAVPTGELFF
TRBJ2-1 | TRBD1 | TRBV7-6 | . | TGTGCCAGCAGCTCCGGGACAGGGGCCCGGTCCCTATACAATGAGCAGTTCTTC | CASSSGTGARSLYNEQFF
TRBJ2-1 | TRBD1 | TRBV6-2/TRBV6-3 | . | TGTGCCAGCAGTACCTGGACAGGACTTTCCAGTTCCAATGAGCAGTTCTTC | CASSTWTGLSSSNEQFF
TRBJ2-7 | . | TRBV15 | . | TGTGCCACCAGCACTAGCACCTCCTACGAGCAGTACTTC | CATSTSTSYEQYF
TRBJ1-6 | TRBD1 | TRBV7-9 | once | TGTGCCAGCAGCTTAGGGACAGGGATGGGTTCACCCCTCCACTTT | CASSLGTGMGSPLHF
TRBJ1-2 | . | TRBV5-8 | . | TGTGCCAGCAGCTTCGGCAGAGAAAACTATGGCTACACCTTC | CASSFGRENYGYTF
TRBJ2-7 | TRBD2 | TRBV28 | once | TGTGCCAGCAACAGCGGGGCTAGCGGAAACTTCGAGCAGTACTTC | CASNSGASGNFEQYF
TRBJ2-7 | . | TRBV7-8 | . | TGTGCCAGCAGCTTAGCGTGGCACGAGCAGTACTTC | CASSLAWHEQYF
TRBJ2-7 | TRBD2 | TRBV6-5 | . | TGTGCCAGCAGTAAAACCACTAGCGGGAGGAGAGAGCAGTACTTC | CASSKTTSGRREQYF
TRBJ1-4 | . | TRBV3-1/TRBV3-2 | . | TGTGCCAGCAGCCATGAGGGGGGGACTAATGAAAAACTGTTTTTT | CASSHEGGTNEKLFF
TRBJ1-1 | TRBD1 | TRBV6-4 | . | TGTGCCAGCAAAGGGACAGGGGCAAACACTGAAGCTTTCTTT | CASKGTGANTEAFF
TRBJ2-1 | . | TRBV5-4 | . | TGTGCCAGCAGCTTGTTTGCTGGGTCCTACAATGAGCAGTTCTTC | CASSLFAGSYNEQFF
TRBJ2-1 | TRBD1 | TRBV10-3 | . | TGTGCCATCACCGATCCGGGACAGGGGCGAGGGAATGAGCAGTTCTTC | CAITDPGQGRGNEQFF
TRBJ2-3 | . | TRBV9 | . | TGTGCCAGCAGCGTAGGAGGGGGAGAAGGGGCAGATACGCAGTATTTT | CASSVGGGEGADTQYF
TRBJ2-2 | . | TRBV18 | . | TGTGCCAGCTCCATCCTGGTCCAAGTGAACACCGGGGAGCTGTTTTTT | CASSILVQVNTGELFF
TRBJ2-1 | . | TRBV6-4 | . | TGTGCCAGCGGCACCGGGCCAGCAAATGAGCAGTTCTTC | CASGTGPANEQFF
TRBJ2-7 | TRBD1 | TRBV7-8 | . | TGTGCCAGCAGCTCAGATAGGACAGGGAGGAACTACTACGAGCAGTACTTC | CASSSDRTGRNYYEQYF
TRBJ2-7 | . | TRBV7-9 | . | TGTGCCAGCACCTCCGAAAGGGTTTCCTACGAGCAGTACTTC | CASTSERVSYEQYF
TRBJ2-7 | . | TRBV15 | . | TGTGCCACCAGCAGAGCAGGGCAGCCCCTCAGCGAGCAGTACTTC | CATSRAGQPLSEQYF
TRBJ1-2 | TRBD1 | TRBV9 | . | TGTGCCAGCAGCGCGGCCCGGACAGGGGGAGCTAACTATGGCTACACCTTC | CASSAARTGGANYGYTF
TRBJ2-2 | . | TRBV18 | . | TGTGCCAGCTCACCTATGGACTCGTCCGGGGAGCTGTTTTTT | CASSPMDSSGELFF
TRBJ2-7 | . | TRBV6-2/TRBV6-3 | . | TGTGCCAGCAGTTCCGAGCGACAGGTCCACTACGAGCAGTACTTC | CASSSERQVHYEQYF
TRBJ1-2 | . | TRBV4-1 | . | TGCGCCAGCAGCACCTCGAACAGGGATAACTATGGCTACACCTTC | CASSTSNRDNYGYTF
TRBJ2-1 | . | TRBV10-3 | . | TGTGCCATTAGCCGGGACACCTACAATGAGCAGTTCTTC | CAISRDTYNEQFF
TRBJ1-2 | . | TRBV27 | once | TGTGCCAGCAGTTTATCAAGCGGAGCACGGGGGTATGGCTACACCTTC | CASSLSSGARGYGYTF
TRBJ2-1 | TRBD2 | TRBV5-1 | . | TGCGCCAGCAGCTTGTCAGCGGGAGTTTACAATGAGCAGTTCTTC | CASSLSAGVYNEQFF
TRBJ2-5 | . | TRBV7-2 | . | TGTGCCAGCAGCTTAGCAAGGGAGACCCAGTACTTC | CASSLARETQYF
TRBJ2-1 | TRBD2 | TRBV5-1 | . | TGCGCCAGCGCAGTCGATGCGGGACTAGCAACGAAAAATGAGCAGTTCTTC | CASAVDAGLATKNEQFF
TRBJ2-1 | TRBD1 | TRBV5-6 | once | TGTGCCAGCAGCCCAATTCTCACAGGGGAATACAATGAGCAGTTCTTC | CASSPILTGEYNEQFF
TRBJ2-3 | TRBD2 | TRBV11-2 | . | TGTGCCAGCAGCTTAGCCCGTGGACTAGCGGGAGAAGTTACGCAGTATTTT | CASSLARGLAGEVTQYF
TRBJ1-1 | . | TRBV7-9 | once | TGTGCCAGCAGCCTCAGTGGCACTGAAGCTTTCTTT | CASSLSGTEAFF
TRBJ1-4 | . | TRBV5-1 | . | TGCGCCAGCAGCTTGTCAGGGGTACCCAACACGCTGTTTTTT | CASSLSGVPNTLFF
TRBJ1-2 | . | TRBV28 | . | TGTGCCAGCAGTCTTGGATCCTATGGCTACACCTTC | CASSLGSYGYTF
TRBJ2-1 | . | TRBV11-3 | . | TGTGCCAGCAGCTTAACGTACAATGAGCAGTTCTTC | CASSLTYNEQFF
TRBJ2-7 | . | TRBV6-1 | . | TGTGCCAGCAGTGATCGCGGGTTCCTCTACGAGCAGTACTTC | CASSDRGFLYEQYF
TRBJ1-2 | TRBD1 | TRBV9 | once | TGTGCCAGCAGGCCGACAGGGGGCAACTATGGCTACACCTTC | CASRPTGGNYGYTF
TRBJ2-7 | . | TRBV11-3 | once | TGTGCCAGCAGCTTAGGATTCAGAGAGACCTCCTACGAGCAGTACTTC | CASSLGFRETSYEQYF
TRBJ2-7 | TRBD2 | TRBV7-6 | . | TGTGCCAGCAGCTCACGTGCCTCTAGCGGGGTCGTAGGCGAGCAGTACTTC | CASSSRASSGVVGEQYF
TRBJ2-1 | TRBD2 | TRBV19 | . | TGTGCCAGTAGTCCAGCGGGGGGGGTACCTGAGCAGTTCTTC | CASSPAGGVPEQFF
TRBJ1-2 | TRBD1 | TRBV10-3 | . | TGTGCCATCAGTGAGACCCTCGACAGGGGGTCGGATGGCTACACCTTC | CAISETLDRGSDGYTF